Below are 23 T cell receptor beta chains sequenced from a single sample in a study of siplizumab effects on memory and regulatory T cells. Using immunoSEQ multiplex PCR, the repertoire was profiled, and TCRdb retains in-frame clones only, with some absent. Among some 75,000 clones listed, 93% were seen once. Material: CD8+ T cells sorted from blood. The receptors were gathered from a human donor in good health.

This chain uses TRBV6-5 with TRBJ1-1; D gene unclear. Germline V gene lookup returns CDR1 MNHEY and CDR2 SVGAGI. The CDR3 totals 14 residues. Trimming removed 2 bases at V and 5 bases at J, with 12 bases between. The CDR3 loop reads CASSYGHPSTEAFF. The DNA of the CDR3 is TGTGCCAGCAGTTACGGGCACCCAAGTACTGAAGCTTTCTTT.

The chain joins TRBV9 to TRBJ2-5, with D perhaps matching TRBD2 (6 bases). CDR1 is SGDLS, CDR2 YYNGEE, per germline. The CDR3 is made up of 13 amino acids. The V and J ends lost 3 bases and 4 bases respectively, with 10 bases between them. The DNA of the CDR3 is TGTGCCAGCAGCGCCTGGGGAGGAGAGACCCAGTACTTC. Protein: CASSAWGGETQYF.

This clone was found once. The rearrangement links TRBV5-1 to TRBJ2-1, with 10 bases fitting TRBD2. This CDR3 has 16 amino acids. Losses at the gene ends were 4 bases for V and 5 bases for J; bases not matched to a gene: 9. Germline CDR1 and CDR2: SGHRS and YFSETQ. CDR3 loop: CASSRGLAILDNEQFF. In DNA form, the CDR3 reads TGCGCCAGCAGCCGGGGACTAGCGATCCTAGACAATGAGCAGTTCTTC.

In nucleotides, the CDR3 is TGTGCTAGTGGTGAGGACCGGGAAACGGCCGACAATGAGCAGTTCTTC. Residues: CASGEDRETADNEQFF. This chain links TRBV12-5 with TRBJ2-1; maybe TRBD2 (5 bases). The CDR3 totals 16 residues. CDR1 and CDR2 (germline): LGHNT, FRNRAP. V was pared by 5 bases and J by 5 bases, with 19 bases between.

The chain has TRBV4-2 and TRBJ2-5; 10 bases fit TRBD1. The CDR3 contains 17 residues. CDR1 and CDR2 (germline): LGHNA, YNFKEQ. V trimming: 1 base; J trimming: 5 bases; junction bases outside the gene matches: 10. This chain's CDR3 is CASSQGLGQGILETQYF. The CDR3 DNA is TGTGCCAGCAGCCAAGGCCTGGGACAGGGGATACTGGAGACCCAGTACTTC.

This chain joins TRBV2 and TRBJ2-1; D not resolved. The CDR3 is 15 amino acids. Germline V CDR1 and CDR2: SNHLY, FYNNEI. V lost 6 bases and J lost 3, with 15 bases in between. CDR3: CASRVDPNSYNEQFF. CDR3 coding DNA: TGTGCCAGCAGGGTGGACCCAAATAGCTACAATGAGCAGTTCTTC.

The V and J genes are TRBV4-1 and TRBJ2-7; D is undetermined. Germline lookup yields CDR1 MGHRA and CDR2 YSYEKL. CDR3 length equals 13 residues. The V gene lost 0 bases and the J gene lost 3 bases, with 6 bases spanning the gap. CDR3 nucleotide sequence: TGCGCCAGCAGCCAAGACCAGAACTACGAGCAGTACTTC. Protein product: CASSQDQNYEQYF.

J is TRBJ2-1 and V is TRBV11-2; 7 nucleotides line up with TRBD2. The CDR3 is made up of 15 amino acids. Germline V lookup: CDR1 SGHAT, CDR2 FQNNGV. Trimming at V came to 1 base and at J to 7 bases, leaving 7 bases not matched to a gene. The CDR3 spells CASSLGLAETNEQFF. CDR3 nucleotide sequence: TGTGCCAGCAGCTTAGGTCTAGCGGAAACTAATGAGCAGTTCTTC.

This clone was detected once. This chain connects TRBV11-2 to TRBJ2-5, with 8 bases aligning to TRBD1. The CDR3 has 18 residues. The germline CDR1 and CDR2 sequences are SGHAT and FQNNGV. V was clipped by 0 bases and J by 1 base; unmatched bases: 10. CDR3 loop: CASSLDPGQGRRQETQYF. CDR3 nucleotides: TGTGCCAGCAGCTTAGATCCCGGACAGGGTAGGCGCCAAGAGACCCAGTACTTC.

This chain connects TRBV4-3 to TRBJ2-7, with TRBD1 matching over 7 bases. Germline CDR1 and CDR2: LGHNA and YSLEER. J lost 0 bases, V lost 0 bases, and 5 bases had no gene match. The CDR3 extends over 16 amino acids. CDR3 region: CASSQEKDRSSYEQYF. Here the CDR3 DNA reads TGCGCCAGCAGCCAAGAGAAGGACAGGAGCTCCTACGAGCAGTACTTC.

This clone was recorded only once. The CDR3 reads CSVDMGSYEQYF. DNA of the CDR3: TGCAGCGTTGACATGGGATCCTACGAGCAGTACTTC. The chain employs TRBV29-1 and TRBJ2-7, with D unclear. Germline values: CDR1 SQVTM, CDR2 ANQGSEA. Trimming pared 3 bases from V and 1 base from J, leaving 7 bases between. The CDR3 is 12 amino acids.

The genes are TRBV5-1 and TRBJ2-7, with 7 bases that match TRBD1. Germline loops: CDR1 SGHRS, CDR2 YFSETQ. There are 14 residues in the CDR3. V was clipped by 0 bases and J by 1 base; unmatched bases: 1. Here the CDR3 DNA reads TGCGCCAGCAGCTTGGGGGACAGTTCCTACGAGCAGTACTTC. Its translation is CASSLGDSSYEQYF.

This clone was seen once. V and J are TRBV28 and TRBJ1-3; 7 nucleotides agree with TRBD1. The V gene's germline CDR1 is MDHEN and CDR2 SYDVKM. The CDR3 has 14 amino acids. J was trimmed by 4 bases and V by 8 bases; bases with no gene match: 8. CDR3 sequence reads: CASGDPGQGNTIYF. The DNA of the CDR3 is TGTGCCAGCGGAGACCCGGGACAGGGAAACACCATATATTTT.

The chain links TRBV12-5 to TRBJ2-7; no clear D gene. The germline V gene encodes CDR1 LGHNT and CDR2 FRNRAP. The V and J ends lost 9 bases and 0 bases respectively, with 6 bases between them. CDR3 size: 11 residues. The CDR3 nucleotides are TGTGCTAGCTCTAGCTCCTACGAGCAGTACTTC. Residues: CASSSSYEQYF.

J is TRBJ2-7 and V is TRBV5-1; no firm D call. The CDR3 contains 12 residues. Trimming removed 0 bases at V and 7 bases at J, with 8 bases between. Germline CDR1 SGHRS, CDR2 YFSETQ. The CDR3 bases are TGCGCCAGCAGCTTGGCCGGTCAAGAGCAGTACTTC. Protein: CASSLAGQEQYF.

This CDR3 reads CASSTPGQTLYEQYF. The CDR3, as DNA: TGTGCCAGCAGCACCCCGGGACAGACCCTCTACGAGCAGTACTTC. V usage is TRBV5-5 and J usage is TRBJ2-7; TRBD1 matches 7 bases. J was trimmed by 3 bases and V by 4 bases; bases with no gene match: 10. CDR1 is SGHKS and CDR2 is YYEKEE in the germline V gene (reference sequence). The CDR3 extends over 15 amino acids.

The V call is TRBV7-6, the J call TRBJ1-4; 7 bases align to TRBD1. The CDR3 loop spans 15 amino acids. Looked up from germline, CDR1 is SGHVS and CDR2 is FNYEAQ. V shed 1 base and J 4 bases; nucleotides not matched to a gene: 3. CDR3 DNA: TGTGCCAGCAGCTTAGGGGACAGAGATAATGAAAAACTGTTTTTT. This sequence encodes CASSLGDRDNEKLFF.

The rearrangement links TRBV10-1 to TRBJ2-3; tentatively, D is TRBD2 (7 bases). Trimming removed 3 bases from V and 0 bases from J, with 13 bases in between. This CDR3 region has 16 residues. CDR1 WNHNN and CDR2 SYGVQD come from the germline V gene (reference sequence). DNA of the CDR3: TGCGCCAGCAGTGACTCCGCGGGGGCTAGCACAGATACGCAGTATTTT. As protein: CASSDSAGASTDTQYF.

The chain carries TRBV4-1 and TRBJ1-5, with D tentatively TRBD1 (5 bases). The CDR3 spans 15 residues. V was pared by 0 bases and J by 3 bases, with 9 bases between. Germline V gene lookup returns CDR1 MGHRA and CDR2 YSYEKL. The CDR3 bases are TGCGCCAGCAGCCAAGAGGGGGTCTTCAATCAGCCCCAGCATTTT. This gives the protein CASSQEGVFNQPQHF.

The rearrangement uses TRBV6-4 and TRBJ1-1; D remains ambiguous. The ends were cut back, 3 bases at V and 7 bases at J, with 12 bases in the middle. CDR1 MRHNA and CDR2 SNTAGT come from the germline V gene. CDR3 length: 13 residues. The chain's CDR3 is CASSEWPTFEAFF. CDR3 sequence (DNA): TGTGCCAGCAGTGAGTGGCCGACCTTTGAAGCTTTCTTT.

The chain links TRBV27 to TRBJ2-3, with TRBD1 matching over 7 bases. The CDR3 sequence is 15 residues long. Germline V gene sequence: CDR1 MNHEY, CDR2 SMNVEV (reference sequence). V gave up 5 bases and J gave up 2 bases; unmatched junction bases: 7. CDR3 in amino acids: CASSARQGYTDTQYF. DNA for the CDR3: TGTGCCAGCAGTGCCCGACAGGGTTACACAGATACGCAGTATTTT.

This chain uses TRBV6-5 with TRBJ1-1; 10 nucleotides match TRBD1. This CDR3 is 13 amino acids long. The germline gives CDR1 MNHEY, CDR2 SVGAGI. The trim removed 8 bases at V and 7 bases at J, leaving 7 bases unmatched. CDR3 in DNA: TGTGCCAGCCGGCGACAGGGGGCGGTTGAAGCTTTCTTT. Its translation: CASRRQGAVEAFF.

On this clone itself: The junction does not match germline at one end; this may be a read error. The chain joins TRBV19 to TRBJ2-1; D ambiguous. CDR1 and CDR2 from the germline V gene are LNHDA and SQIVND (reference sequence). CDR3 length equals 14 residues. The CDR3, as DNA: TGTGCCAGTAGCATAGCCGTGACCTACAATGAGCAGTTCTTC. Residues: CASSIAVTYNEQFF. The full variable domain, with the rest looked up from reference TRBV19 and TRBJ2-1, is DGGITQSPKYLFRKEGQNVTLSCEQNLNHDAMYWYRQDPGQGLRLIYYSQIVNDFQKGDIAEGYSVSREKKESFPLTVTSAQKNPTAFYLCASSIAVTYNEQFFGPGTRLTVL.